These 22 T cell receptor beta chains were sequenced from one sample in a study of T cells in Graves' hyperthyroidism and ophthalmopathy. TCR beta CDR3 regions were amplified from RNA transcripts. Using the HTBI primer set, a first-round RT-PCR was run on the TCR CDR3. TCRdb re-called the multiplex PCR reads with MiXCR, one entry per CDR3 protein. The sample consists of 550,000 to 650,000 distinct CDR3 sequences, 12% to 15% of them appearing once. The sample consisted of blood. The receptor source for this set is a woman aged 40 to 50 with Graves' hyperthyroidism.

The rearrangement joins TRBV20-1 to TRBJ2-7; 8 nucleotides align to TRBD1. Germline CDR1 is DFQATT and CDR2 is SNEGSKA (reference sequence). The CDR3 is made up of 15 amino acids. The ends lost 6 bases at V and 4 bases at J; junction bases unmatched: 14. The CDR3 region has the DNA TGCAGTGCCAGCAGCTTAGCAGGGGGCGGTTACGAGCAGTACTTC. Translation gives CSASSLAGGGYEQYF.

This clonotype has a count of ten or more. The gene calls are TRBV7-8 and TRBJ1-1, with 7 bases fitting TRBD1. CDR3 length: 14 amino acids. Germline loops: CDR1 SGHVS, CDR2 FQNEAQ. The V segment lost 6 bases and the J segment 3 bases; nucleotides outside the gene matches: 7. CDR3 nucleotides: TGTGCCAGCAGTAACTCCAGGGGGTACACTGAAGCTTTCTTT. Translating it yields CASSNSRGYTEAFF.

In this sample, this clonotype turned up a few times. The rearrangement uses TRBV6-1 and TRBJ1-4, with D tentatively TRBD1 (5 bases). V lost 1 base and J 5 bases, leaving 14 bases between the germline ends. The CDR3 totals 16 residues. Germline V gives CDR1 MNHNS, CDR2 SASEGT. CDR3 region: CASSEGGGLRNEKLFF. CDR3 nucleotide sequence: TGTGCCAGCAGTGAAGGGGGGGGTCTAAGGAATGAAAAACTGTTTTTT.

This clonotype was seen repeatedly, ten times or more. V gene TRBV5-1 combines with J gene TRBJ1-1; 7 bases map to TRBD1. Germline CDR1 reads SGHRS; CDR2 reads YFSETQ. After removal of 6 bases from V and 2 bases from J, the junction contained 4 bases not matched to a gene. The CDR3 has 13 residues. CDR3 sequence reads: CASKGTVNTEAFF. The CDR3 nucleotides read TGCGCCAGCAAGGGGACAGTTAACACTGAAGCTTTCTTT.

This chain links TRBV7-2 with TRBJ1-3; no reliable D call. V shed 5 bases and J shed 3 bases, with 11 bases lying between them. There are 14 residues in the CDR3. Looked up from germline, CDR1 is SGHTA and CDR2 is FQGNSA. CDR3 region: CASSLNEVGNTIYF. DNA of the CDR3: TGTGCCAGCAGCCTAAACGAGGTTGGAAACACCATATATTTT.

This clonotype was seen at least ten times. The chain carries TRBV28 and TRBJ1-1; D remains unclear. Trimming removed 11 bases at V and 2 bases at J, with 15 bases between. CDR3 length: 13 amino acids. In germline, CDR1 is MDHEN, CDR2 SYDVKM. CDR3 nucleotide sequence: TGTGCCGCTTCGGGCAGCCCTAACACTGAAGCTTTCTTT. Translation gives CAASGSPNTEAFF.

This clonotype has a count of ten or more. This chain links TRBV28 with TRBJ1-6; D unresolved. This CDR3 region has 17 residues. V shed 5 bases and J shed 0 bases, with 14 bases lying between them. Per germline, CDR1 MDHEN and CDR2 SYDVKM. The CDR3 is CASSPRGSSSYNSPLHF. CDR3 coding DNA: TGTGCCAGCAGTCCCCGCGGCAGCAGCTCCTATAATTCACCCCTCCACTTT.

The chain recombines TRBV20-1 with TRBJ2-1; possible D gene TRBD2, 5 bases. V was cut by 3 bases and J by 12 bases, with 15 bases left in between. Germline V gene lookup returns CDR1 DFQATT and CDR2 SNEGSKA (reference sequence). The CDR3 sequence is 12 residues long. In DNA, the CDR3 is TGCAGTGCTAGCTTCGGGGTAGATGGGCAGTTCTTC. Its translation is CSASFGVDGQFF.

This clonotype was seen only a few times. The CDR3 loop reads CASKTAGDTGELFF. The CDR3 DNA reads as TGTGCCAGCAAGACAGCGGGAGACACCGGGGAGCTGTTTTTT. This chain uses TRBV15 with TRBJ2-2; 8 bases map to TRBD2. The CDR3 is made up of 14 amino acids. The trim removed 10 bases at V and 3 bases at J, leaving 7 bases unmatched. From germline, CDR1 is LNHNV and CDR2 YYDKDF (reference sequence).

This clonotype has at least ten counts. The chain links TRBV7-2 to TRBJ2-6; 8 bases fit TRBD1. The junction had 5 bases not matched to a gene; V was cut back by 5 bases and J by 2 bases. The length of the CDR3 is 16 residues. Germline V gene data show CDR1 as SGHTA and CDR2 as FQGNSA. CDR3 DNA: TGTGCCAGCAGCCGATGGACAGGGACTGGGGCCAACGTCCTGACTTTC. This encodes CASSRWTGTGANVLTF.

This clonotype appeared many times. This chain uses TRBV18 with TRBJ2-7; D remains ambiguous. Germline V gene sequence: CDR1 KGHSH, CDR2 LQKENI. The V gene lost 2 bases and the J gene lost 3 bases, with 8 bases spanning the gap. This CDR3 has 13 residues. This CDR3 is CASSPTQNYEQYF. The CDR3 coding sequence is TGTGCCAGCTCACCAACACAGAACTACGAGCAGTACTTC.

In this sample, this clonotype turned up a few times. The chain uses TRBV20-1 and TRBJ2-1; the match to TRBD2 covers 7 bases. The V gene's germline CDR1 is DFQATT and CDR2 SNEGSKA (reference sequence). V lost 8 bases to trimming and J lost 8 bases; unmatched junction nucleotides: 12. This CDR3 spans 13 amino acids. CDR3 amino acids: CSPISGHIHEQFF. CDR3 in DNA: TGCAGTCCAATTAGCGGGCACATACATGAGCAGTTCTTC.

This clonotype was counted many times. The V gene is TRBV20-1, the J gene TRBJ2-7; 7 positions match TRBD2. CDR1 and CDR2 from the germline V gene are DFQATT and SNEGSKA (reference sequence). The CDR3 spans 13 residues. The CDR3 loop is CSAIPSGRYEQYF. CDR3 coding DNA: TGCAGCGCAATCCCTAGCGGAAGGTACGAGCAGTACTTC.

The table lists this clonotype with many counts. The chain links TRBV6-1 to TRBJ2-1, with D unclear. This CDR3 contains 14 residues. The germline V gene encodes CDR1 MNHNS and CDR2 SASEGT. The germline V and J ends were trimmed by 1 base and 10 bases, with 14 bases remaining between them. The CDR3: CASSEEFGFVEQFF. For the CDR3, the DNA is TGTGCCAGCAGTGAAGAGTTCGGTTTCGTAGAGCAGTTCTTC.

CDR3 loop: CASSSRTSGTRGEQFF. The CDR3 nucleotides read TGTGCCAGCAGCTCCAGGACTAGCGGGACGAGGGGTGAGCAGTTCTTC. The chain links TRBV7-3 to TRBJ2-1, with 12 bases lining up with TRBD2. The V gene's germline CDR1 is SGHTA and CDR2 FQGTGA. CDR3 length: 16 residues. The junction had 10 bases not matched to a gene; V was cut back by 4 bases and J by 9 bases.

This clonotype was seen ten or more times. Here the CDR3 DNA reads TGTGCCAGCAGAAGGGACTACCCTCAAGAGACCCAGTACTTC. Protein product: CASRRDYPQETQYF. The J gene is TRBJ2-5, the V gene TRBV2, with 7 bases fitting TRBD2. V shed 6 bases and J 2 bases; nucleotides not matched to a gene: 6. Germline CDR1 SNHLY, CDR2 FYNNEI. The CDR3 is made up of 14 amino acids. Filled out from reference TRBV2 and TRBJ2-5, the complete variable domain reads EPEVTQTPSHQVTQMGQEVILRCVPISNHLYFYWYRQILGQKVEFLVSFYNNEISEKSEIFDDQFSVERPDGSNFTLKIRSTKLEDSAMYFCASRRDYPQETQYFGPGTRLLVL.

V is TRBV20-1 and J is TRBJ2-1; TRBD2 matches at 8 bases. With V trimmed by 1 base and J by 2 bases, 10 bases remained unmatched. CDR1 and CDR2 (germline): DFQATT, SNEGSKA (reference sequence). CDR3 length equals 17 residues. Here the CDR3 DNA reads TGCAGTGCTAGAGTGGCCGGGAGGGAACTCACCTACAATGAGCAGTTCTTC. This gives the protein CSARVAGRELTYNEQFF.

This clonotype was recorded once. The V gene is TRBV4-2, the J gene TRBJ2-2; the D gene is possibly TRBD2 (7 bases). Germline V gene data show CDR1 as LGHNA and CDR2 as YNFKEQ. Deletions cut 0 bases from V and 3 bases from J, with 14 bases between. This CDR3 is built from 17 residues. In DNA form, the CDR3 reads TGTGCCAGCAGCCAAGAGGGGGGGGGGCCCGACACCGGGGAGCTGTTTTTT. Translating it yields CASSQEGGGPDTGELFF.

This clonotype was found a few times. This chain connects TRBV3-1 to TRBJ2-7; 8 nucleotides agree with TRBD2. CDR1 and CDR2 (germline): LGHDT, YNNKEL (reference sequence). V lost 8 bases to trimming and J lost 5 bases; unmatched junction nucleotides: 11. The CDR3 has 14 residues. CDR3 bases: TGTGCCAGCCGGGAGGGAGGACGGGGCGACGAGCAGTACTTC. Translated: CASREGGRGDEQYF.

CDR3 protein: CASSPRIGGGNGELFF. CDR3 in DNA: TGTGCCAGCAGCCCTAGGATAGGGGGGGGCAACGGGGAGCTGTTTTTT. V usage is TRBV11-2 and J usage is TRBJ2-2, with TRBD2 as a possible D gene (7 bases). V was shortened by 5 bases and J by 7 bases, with 20 bases between the two germline ends. This CDR3 region has 16 residues. Germline values: CDR1 SGHAT, CDR2 FQNNGV.

This clonotype was found many times. The V call is TRBV29-1, the J call TRBJ2-7; D tentatively reads TRBD1 or TRBD2 (5 bases each). CDR1 SQVTM and CDR2 ANQGSEA come from the germline V gene. The CDR3 spans 12 residues. V was pared by 5 bases and J by 0 bases, with 8 bases between. The CDR3 bases are TGCAGCGTTCGGGACGGCTCCTACGAGCAGTACTTC. Its protein is CSVRDGSYEQYF.

The chain carries TRBV27 and TRBJ1-1; 10 positions agree with TRBD1. Germline loops: CDR1 MNHEY, CDR2 SMNVEV (reference sequence). CDR3 size: 16 residues. V shed 2 bases and J 5 bases; nucleotides not matched to a gene: 8. This chain's CDR3 is CASSLRTGGQGTEAFF. The CDR3 coding sequence is TGTGCCAGCAGTTTAAGGACAGGGGGGCAAGGGACTGAAGCTTTCTTT.